These T cell receptor beta chains were read from a single sample in a study of T cell responses to AZD1222 COVID-19 vaccine. Generated by immunoSEQ multiplex PCR, the TCRdb table keeps only in-frame clones and is missing some. The table lists around 130,000 clones, approximately 85% of them singletons, with approximately 8.5% in the top ten. Source: peripheral blood, taken on day 0 of AZD1222 vaccination. All receptors derive from an adult in good health. Each CDR3 is given with its conserved first and last residue. A D gene is named only where the DNA matches it firmly. Size tells how often a clone was seen (once, few, many) or the class of an expanded clone, and some rows leave it out.

16,TRBV7-3,TRBD2,TRBJ2-3,.,CASSSVGAGVGGTQYF,TGTGCCAGCAGCTCCGTCGGAGCGGGAGTGGGGGGTACGCAGTATTTT
17,TRBV4-1,TRBD2,TRBJ2-3,.,CASSQTGSGALTDTQYF,TGCGCCAGCAGCCAAACCGGAAGCGGGGCGCTCACAGATACGCAGTATTTT
13,TRBV5-4,.,TRBJ1-2,.,CASRWGGNYGYTF,TGTGCCAGCAGATGGGGAGGGAACTATGGCTACACCTTC
14,TRBV30,.,TRBJ1-5,.,CAWSTGSLGQPQHF,TGTGCCTGGAGCACCGGGTCATTAGGACAGCCCCAGCATTTT
15,TRBV11-2,.,TRBJ1-1,.,CASSSGMVGDTEAFF,TGTGCCAGCAGCTCGGGGATGGTGGGGGACACTGAAGCTTTCTTT
12,TRBV7-2,.,TRBJ1-1,.,CASSFGGFEAFF,TGTGCCAGCAGCTTTGGGGGATTTGAAGCTTTCTTT
15,TRBV6-2/TRBV6-3,.,TRBJ1-3,.,CASSYPRQMGNTIYF,TGTGCCAGCAGTTACCCAAGACAGATGGGAAACACCATATATTTT
14,TRBV9,.,TRBJ1-3,.,CASSVEASGNTIYF,TGTGCCAGCAGCGTAGAGGCCTCTGGAAACACCATATATTTT
14,TRBV24-1,.,TRBJ1-1,.,CATSDDRQNTEAFF,TGTGCCACCAGTGACGACAGACAGAACACTGAAGCTTTCTTT
17,TRBV12-5,.,TRBJ2-7,.,CASGIPESSGSAYEQYF,TGTGCTAGTGGTATACCAGAGTCCTCGGGCTCTGCCTACGAGCAGTACTTC
13,TRBV2,.,TRBJ1-2,.,CASLPGFGYGYTF,TGTGCCAGCCTCCCAGGCTTTGGGTATGGCTACACCTTC
15,TRBV19,TRBD1,TRBJ1-4,.,CASSPGTGSNEKLFF,TGTGCCAGTAGTCCTGGGACAGGGTCGAATGAAAAACTGTTTTTT
13,TRBV5-1,.,TRBJ1-6,.,CASRPTANSPLHF,TGCGCCAGCAGACCGACAGCCAATTCACCCCTCCACTTT
15,TRBV6-5,.,TRBJ1-2,.,CASSTKSPPNYGYTF,TGTGCCAGCAGTACCAAGAGCCCACCTAACTATGGCTACACCTTC
14,TRBV7-8,.,TRBJ1-1,.,CASSLGSRNTEAFF,TGTGCCAGCAGCTTAGGGTCAAGGAACACTGAAGCTTTCTTT
16,TRBV29-1,TRBD2,TRBJ2-7,.,CSVVLAGGKSSYEQYF,TGCAGCGTTGTGTTAGCGGGAGGAAAATCCTCCTACGAGCAGTACTTC
17,TRBV27,.,TRBJ1-2,.,CASSSTGSDVLNYGYTF,TGTGCCAGCAGTTCGACAGGTTCAGACGTCCTTAACTATGGCTACACCTTC
14,TRBV11-2,.,TRBJ2-7,.,CASRRGGIGYEQYF,TGTGCCAGCCGCCGAGGGGGGATCGGCTACGAGCAGTACTTC
13,TRBV4-1,.,TRBJ2-1,.,CASSQEGREKEFF,TGCGCCAGCAGCCAAGAAGGTAGGGAGAAGGAGTTCTTC
18,TRBV12-5,.,TRBJ2-1,.,CASAFTTPGVRRYNEQFF,TGTGCTAGTGCCTTTACGACCCCGGGAGTACGAAGATACAATGAGCAGTTCTTC
16,TRBV24-1,TRBD2,TRBJ2-1,.,CATSDPGSGGINEQFF,TGTGCCACCAGTGATCCGGGTAGCGGGGGGATCAATGAGCAGTTCTTC
14,TRBV18,.,TRBJ2-7,.,CASSLTGTPYEQYF,TGTGCCAGCTCACTAACCGGGACCCCCTACGAGCAGTACTTC
14,TRBV5-8,.,TRBJ1-3,.,CASRRTSSGNTIYF,TGTGCCAGCCGGCGGACAAGCTCCGGAAACACCATATATTTT
12,TRBV5-1,.,TRBJ1-2,few,CASSFSSYGYTF,TGCGCCAGCAGCTTTAGTTCCTATGGCTACACCTTC
15,TRBV14,TRBD1,TRBJ1-1,.,CASSQVTGGTIKAFF,TGTGCCAGCAGCCAAGTTACAGGGGGAACTATTAAGGCTTTCTTT
15,TRBV6-5,TRBD1,TRBJ1-2,.,CASSRGQASNYGYTF,TGTGCCAGCAGTAGGGGACAGGCGTCTAACTATGGCTACACCTTC
18,TRBV7-2,TRBD1,TRBJ2-7,.,CASSLALGAGDRAYEQYF,TGTGCCAGCAGCTTAGCCTTGGGTGCGGGGGACAGGGCGTACGAGCAGTACTTC
16,TRBV4-2,.,TRBJ1-5,once,CASSQESGISNQPQHF,TGTGCCAGCAGCCAAGAATCTGGGATTAGCAATCAGCCCCAGCATTTT
16,TRBV19,.,TRBJ1-5,.,CASSIQLLYGNQPQHF,TGTGCCAGTAGTATTCAACTGCTTTATGGCAATCAGCCCCAGCATTTT
15,TRBV2,TRBD2,TRBJ2-7,.,CASSRLAGAFYEQYF,TGTGCCAGCAGTAGGTTAGCGGGGGCCTTCTACGAGCAGTACTTC
8,TRBV20-1,.,TRBJ1-1,.,CSAREAFF,TGCAGTGCTAGAGAAGCTTTCTTT
14,TRBV7-6,TRBD1,TRBJ1-6,.,CASSHGTGDSPLHF,TGTGCCAGCAGCCACGGGACAGGGGATTCACCCCTCCACTTT
15,TRBV10-3,.,TRBJ2-3,.,CAISESWGGTDTQYF,TGTGCCATCAGTGAGTCATGGGGAGGAACAGATACGCAGTATTTT
15,TRBV18,.,TRBJ2-7,.,CASSPSGQGAGEQYF,TGTGCCAGCTCACCTTCGGGACAAGGGGCCGGCGAGCAGTACTTC
14,TRBV20-1,TRBD2,TRBJ2-1,.,CSASDSGGDNEQFF,TGCAGTGCTAGTGACAGCGGGGGGGACAATGAGCAGTTCTTC
13,TRBV5-4,.,TRBJ2-7,.,CATFPRGSYEQYF,TGTGCCACCTTCCCTCGGGGGTCCTACGAGCAGTACTTC
15,TRBV27,.,TRBJ2-1,.,CASSSRTAGSNEQFF,TGTGCCAGTTCCAGCAGGACCGCCGGCAGCAATGAGCAGTTCTTC
18,TRBV4-3,TRBD2,TRBJ2-2,.,CASSQDSLAGTNTGELFF,TGCGCCAGCAGCCAAGATTCACTAGCGGGGACGAACACCGGGGAGCTGTTTTTT
13,TRBV30,.,TRBJ1-5,once,CAWSNGGNQPQHF,TGTGCCTGGAGTAACGGTGGCAATCAGCCCCAGCATTTT
15,TRBV7-9,.,TRBJ1-3,once,CASSLDRDSGNTIYF,TGTGCCAGCAGCTTAGACAGGGACTCTGGAAACACCATATATTTT
16,TRBV4-2,.,TRBJ1-3,once,CASSQEGPGSGNTIYF,TGTGCCAGCAGCCAAGAAGGCCCAGGGTCTGGAAACACCATATATTTT
15,TRBV7-8,.,TRBJ1-3,.,CASSLAPGSGNTIYF,TGTGCCAGCAGCTTAGCTCCAGGGTCCGGAAACACCATATATTTT
15,TRBV5-1,TRBD1,TRBJ2-3,.,CASSGATGEADTQYF,TGCGCCAGCAGCGGGGCGACAGGGGAGGCAGATACGCAGTATTTT
17,TRBV4-2,TRBD1,TRBJ2-2,.,CASSQREQGAGTGELFF,TGTGCCAGCAGCCAGCGAGAACAGGGGGCTGGCACCGGGGAGCTGTTTTTT
16,TRBV27,.,TRBJ2-1,.,CASSLSRARRGNEQFF,TGTGCCAGCAGTTTATCGCGGGCCAGACGGGGGAATGAGCAGTTCTTC
15,TRBV5-6,TRBD2,TRBJ2-5,.,CASTISGRSQETQYF,TGTGCCAGCACCATTAGCGGGAGGAGCCAAGAGACCCAGTACTTC
14,TRBV28,.,TRBJ1-1,.,CASTGPGMNTEAFF,TGTGCCAGCACCGGCCCCGGCATGAACACTGAAGCTTTCTTT
15,TRBV30,TRBD1,TRBJ2-7,.,CAWSRTGTGAYEQYF,TGTGCCTGGAGTCGAACCGGGACAGGGGCCTACGAGCAGTACTTC
14,TRBV5-6,TRBD1,TRBJ1-2,few,CASSLAGQFYGYTF,TGTGCCAGCAGCTTGGCGGGACAGTTCTATGGCTACACCTTC
16,TRBV7-2,TRBD2,TRBJ2-3,once,CASSSRLAGVGDTQYF,TGTGCCAGCAGCTCTAGACTAGCGGGAGTGGGAGATACGCAGTATTTT
15,TRBV9,.,TRBJ1-2,.,CASSVDLGAHNGYTF,TGTGCCAGCAGCGTAGATCTGGGGGCTCATAATGGCTACACCTTC
15,TRBV18,TRBD2,TRBJ2-7,.,CASSPPGLAPHEQYF,TGTGCCAGCTCACCACCGGGACTAGCGCCCCACGAGCAGTACTTC
13,TRBV28,.,TRBJ1-1,.,CASSWVGNTEAFF,TGTGCCAGCAGCTGGGTAGGCAACACTGAAGCTTTCTTT
14,TRBV6-2/TRBV6-3,.,TRBJ2-2,.,CASSPYQGSGELFF,TGTGCCAGCAGCCCGTACCAGGGGTCCGGGGAGCTGTTTTTT
14,TRBV7-9,.,TRBJ2-3,few,CASSLGLQADTQYF,TGTGCCAGCAGCTTAGGTTTGCAGGCAGATACGCAGTATTTT
11,TRBV10-3,.,TRBJ2-1,.,CAIRSLDEQFF,TGTGCCATCAGATCTCTGGATGAGCAGTTCTTC
11,TRBV3-1/TRBV3-2,.,TRBJ1-1,.,CASSQAAEAFF,TGTGCCAGCAGCCAAGCAGCTGAAGCTTTCTTT
18,TRBV7-2,TRBD2,TRBJ2-2,.,CASSLAGRGGPSTGELFF,TGTGCCAGCAGCTTAGCGGGGCGGGGGGGCCCTAGCACCGGGGAGCTGTTTTTT